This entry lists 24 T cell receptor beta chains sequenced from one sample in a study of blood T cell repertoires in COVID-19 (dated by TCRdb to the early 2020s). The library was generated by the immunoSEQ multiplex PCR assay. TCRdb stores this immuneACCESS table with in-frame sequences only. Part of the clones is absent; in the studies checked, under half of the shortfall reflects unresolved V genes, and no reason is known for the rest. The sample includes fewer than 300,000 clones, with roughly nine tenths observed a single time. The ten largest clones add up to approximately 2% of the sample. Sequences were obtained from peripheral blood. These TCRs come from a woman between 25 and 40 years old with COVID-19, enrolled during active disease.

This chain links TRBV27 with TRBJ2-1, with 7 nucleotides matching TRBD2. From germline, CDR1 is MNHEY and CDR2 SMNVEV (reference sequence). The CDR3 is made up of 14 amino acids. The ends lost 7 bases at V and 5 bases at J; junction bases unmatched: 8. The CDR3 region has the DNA TGTGCCAGCACACAGCGGGATAGGGACAATGAGCAGTTCTTC. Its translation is CASTQRDRDNEQFF.

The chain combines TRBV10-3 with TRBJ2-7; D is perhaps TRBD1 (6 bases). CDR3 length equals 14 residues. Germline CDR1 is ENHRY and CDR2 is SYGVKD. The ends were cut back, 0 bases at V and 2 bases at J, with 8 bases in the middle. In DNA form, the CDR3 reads TGTGCCATCAGTGAGTCCTACAGGGCCTACGAGCAGTACTTC. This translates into CAISESYRAYEQYF.

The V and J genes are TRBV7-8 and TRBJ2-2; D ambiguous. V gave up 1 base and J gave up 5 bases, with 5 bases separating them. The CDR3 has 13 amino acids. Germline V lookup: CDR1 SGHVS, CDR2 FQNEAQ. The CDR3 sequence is CASSLEATGELFF. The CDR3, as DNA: TGTGCCAGCAGCTTAGAAGCGACCGGGGAGCTGTTTTTT.

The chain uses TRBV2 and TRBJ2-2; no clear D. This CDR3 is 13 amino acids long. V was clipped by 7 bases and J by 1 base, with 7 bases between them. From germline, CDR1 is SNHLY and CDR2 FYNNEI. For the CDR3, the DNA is TGTGCCAGCACCCTCTTGAACACCGGGGAGCTGTTTTTT. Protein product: CASTLLNTGELFF.

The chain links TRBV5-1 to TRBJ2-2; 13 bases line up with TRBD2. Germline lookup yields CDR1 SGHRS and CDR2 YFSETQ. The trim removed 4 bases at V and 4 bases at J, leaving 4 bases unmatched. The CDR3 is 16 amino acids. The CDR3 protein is CASSRTSGSSTGELFF. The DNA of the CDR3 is TGCGCCAGCAGCCGGACTAGCGGGAGTAGCACCGGGGAGCTGTTTTTT.

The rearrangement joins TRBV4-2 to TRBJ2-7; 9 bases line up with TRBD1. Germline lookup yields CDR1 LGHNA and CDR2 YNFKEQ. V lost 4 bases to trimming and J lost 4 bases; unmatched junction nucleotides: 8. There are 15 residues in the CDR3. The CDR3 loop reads CASSLEGTGHYEQYF. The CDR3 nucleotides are TGTGCCAGCAGCCTAGAAGGGACAGGGCATTACGAGCAGTACTTC.

The CDR3 bases are TGTGCCAGCAGTTCGCAGGGACAGGGGGCGGATGAGCAAGAGACCCAGTACTTC. This translates into CASSSQGQGADEQETQYF. J is TRBJ2-5 and V is TRBV28; 12 bases are shared with TRBD1. Germline CDR1 is MDHEN and CDR2 is SYDVKM. The CDR3 runs to 18 residues. The junction had 11 bases not matched to a gene; V was cut back by 4 bases and J by 2 bases.

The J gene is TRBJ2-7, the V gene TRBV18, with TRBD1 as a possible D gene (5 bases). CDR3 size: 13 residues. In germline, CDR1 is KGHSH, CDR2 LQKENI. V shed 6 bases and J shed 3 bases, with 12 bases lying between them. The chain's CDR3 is CASSPDSLYEQYF. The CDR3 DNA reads TGTGCCAGCTCCCCCGACAGCCTCTACGAGCAGTACTTC.

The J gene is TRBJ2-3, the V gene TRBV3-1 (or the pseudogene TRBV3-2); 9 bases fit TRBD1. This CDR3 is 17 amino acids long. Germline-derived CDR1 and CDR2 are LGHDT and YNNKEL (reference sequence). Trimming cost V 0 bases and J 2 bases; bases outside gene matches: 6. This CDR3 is CASSQEADRGLTDTQYF. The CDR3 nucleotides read TGTGCCAGCAGCCAAGAAGCGGACAGGGGCCTCACAGATACGCAGTATTTT.

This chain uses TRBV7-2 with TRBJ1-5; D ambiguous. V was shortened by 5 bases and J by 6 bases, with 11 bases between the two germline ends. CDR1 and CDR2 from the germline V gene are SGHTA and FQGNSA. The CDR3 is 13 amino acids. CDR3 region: CASSLRVGQPQHF. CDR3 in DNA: TGTGCCAGCAGCCTGCGGGTGGGTCAGCCCCAGCATTTT.

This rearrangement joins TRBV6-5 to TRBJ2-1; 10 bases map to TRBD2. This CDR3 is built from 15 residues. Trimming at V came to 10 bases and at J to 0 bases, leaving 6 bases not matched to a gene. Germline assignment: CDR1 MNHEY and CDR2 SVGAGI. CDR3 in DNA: TGTGCCACCCAGCGGGAGGGCAGCTCCTACAATGAGCAGTTCTTC. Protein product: CATQREGSSYNEQFF.

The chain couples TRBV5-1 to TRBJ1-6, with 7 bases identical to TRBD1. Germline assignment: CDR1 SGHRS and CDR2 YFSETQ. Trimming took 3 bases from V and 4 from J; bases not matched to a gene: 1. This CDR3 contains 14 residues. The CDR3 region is CASSSGQYNSPLHF. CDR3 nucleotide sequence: TGCGCCAGCAGCTCGGGACAGTATAATTCACCCCTCCACTTT.

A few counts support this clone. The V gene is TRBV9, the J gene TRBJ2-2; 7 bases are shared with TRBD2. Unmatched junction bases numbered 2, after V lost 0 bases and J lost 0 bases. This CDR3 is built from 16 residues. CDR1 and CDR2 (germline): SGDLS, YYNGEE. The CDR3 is CASSVELAANTGELFF. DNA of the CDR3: TGTGCCAGCAGCGTAGAGCTAGCGGCGAACACCGGGGAGCTGTTTTTT.

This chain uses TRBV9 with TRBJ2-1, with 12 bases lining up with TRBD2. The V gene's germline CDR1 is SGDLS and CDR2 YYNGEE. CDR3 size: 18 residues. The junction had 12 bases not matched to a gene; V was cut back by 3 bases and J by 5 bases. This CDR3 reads CASSDGTSGPPVHNEQFF. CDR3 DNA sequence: TGTGCCAGCAGCGATGGGACTAGCGGGCCCCCGGTGCACAATGAGCAGTTCTTC.

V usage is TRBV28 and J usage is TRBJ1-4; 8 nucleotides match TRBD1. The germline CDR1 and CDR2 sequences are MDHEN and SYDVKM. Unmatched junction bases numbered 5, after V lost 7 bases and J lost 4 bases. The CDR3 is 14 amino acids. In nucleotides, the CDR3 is TGTGCCAGCACCAGGACAGGGATTAATGAAAAACTGTTTTTT. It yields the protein CASTRTGINEKLFF.

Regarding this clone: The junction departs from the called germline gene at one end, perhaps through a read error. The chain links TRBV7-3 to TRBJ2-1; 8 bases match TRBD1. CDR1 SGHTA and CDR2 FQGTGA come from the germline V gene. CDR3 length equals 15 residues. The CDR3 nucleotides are TGTGCCAGCAGCGTAACAGGGGGCTCCTACAATGAGCAGTTCTTC. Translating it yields CASSVTGGSYNEQFF.

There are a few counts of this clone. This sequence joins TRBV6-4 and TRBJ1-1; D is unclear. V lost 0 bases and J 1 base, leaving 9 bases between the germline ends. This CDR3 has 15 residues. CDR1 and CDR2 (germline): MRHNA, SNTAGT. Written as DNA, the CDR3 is TGTGCCAGCAGTGACTCGCCGGACTCGAACACTGAAGCTTTCTTT. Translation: CASSDSPDSNTEAFF.

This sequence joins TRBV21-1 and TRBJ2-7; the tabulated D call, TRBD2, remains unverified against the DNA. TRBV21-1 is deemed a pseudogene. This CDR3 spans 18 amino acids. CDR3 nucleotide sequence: TGTGCCAGCAGCAAGTCCGGGACTAGCGGGAAAAGGCCCTACGAGCAGTACTTC. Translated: CASSKSGTSGKRPYEQYF.

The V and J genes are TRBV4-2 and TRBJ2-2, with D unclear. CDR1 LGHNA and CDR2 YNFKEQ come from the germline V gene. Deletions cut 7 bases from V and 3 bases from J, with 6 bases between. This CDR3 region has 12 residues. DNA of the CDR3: TGTGCCAGCAACTTCCACACCGGGGAGCTGTTTTTT. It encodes CASNFHTGELFF.

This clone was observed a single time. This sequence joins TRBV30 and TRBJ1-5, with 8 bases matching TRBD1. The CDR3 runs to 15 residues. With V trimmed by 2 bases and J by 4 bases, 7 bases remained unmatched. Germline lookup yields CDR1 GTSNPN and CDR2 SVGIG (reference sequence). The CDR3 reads CAWSPDRGVNQPQHF. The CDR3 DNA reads TGTGCCTGGAGTCCTGACAGGGGAGTTAATCAGCCCCAGCATTTT.

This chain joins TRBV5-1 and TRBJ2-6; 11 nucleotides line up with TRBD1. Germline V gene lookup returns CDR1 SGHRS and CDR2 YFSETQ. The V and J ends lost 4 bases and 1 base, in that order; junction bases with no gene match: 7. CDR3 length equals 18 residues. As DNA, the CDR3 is TGCGCCAGCAGCCGATCCGGGACAGGGGGTTCTGGGGCCAACGTCCTGACTTTC. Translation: CASSRSGTGGSGANVLTF.

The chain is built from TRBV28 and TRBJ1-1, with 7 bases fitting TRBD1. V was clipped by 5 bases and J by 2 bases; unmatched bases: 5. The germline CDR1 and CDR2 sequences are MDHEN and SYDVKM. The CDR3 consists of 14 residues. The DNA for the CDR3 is TGTGCCAGCAGTCGTGGAGGGGGCAACACTGAAGCTTTCTTT. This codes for CASSRGGGNTEAFF.

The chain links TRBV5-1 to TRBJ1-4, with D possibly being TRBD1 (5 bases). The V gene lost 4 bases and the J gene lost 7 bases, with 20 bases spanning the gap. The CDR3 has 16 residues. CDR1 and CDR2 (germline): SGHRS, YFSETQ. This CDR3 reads CASSPRQPGVGEKLFF. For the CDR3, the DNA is TGCGCCAGCAGCCCAAGACAGCCTGGGGTCGGTGAAAAACTGTTTTTT. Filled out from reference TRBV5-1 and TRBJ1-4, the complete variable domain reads KAGVTQTPRYLIKTRGQQVTLSCSPISGHRSVSWYQQTPGQGLQFLFEYFSETQRNKGNFPGRFSGRQFSNSRSEMNVSTLELGDSALYLCASSPRQPGVGEKLFFGSGTQLSVL.

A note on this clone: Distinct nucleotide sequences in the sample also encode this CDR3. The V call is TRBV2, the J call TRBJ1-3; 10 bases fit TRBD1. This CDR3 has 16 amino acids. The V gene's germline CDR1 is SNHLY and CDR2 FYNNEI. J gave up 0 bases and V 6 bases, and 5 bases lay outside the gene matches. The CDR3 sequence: CASSGTGVDSGNTIYF. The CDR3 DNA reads TGTGCCAGCAGCGGGACAGGGGTCGACTCTGGAAACACCATATATTTT.